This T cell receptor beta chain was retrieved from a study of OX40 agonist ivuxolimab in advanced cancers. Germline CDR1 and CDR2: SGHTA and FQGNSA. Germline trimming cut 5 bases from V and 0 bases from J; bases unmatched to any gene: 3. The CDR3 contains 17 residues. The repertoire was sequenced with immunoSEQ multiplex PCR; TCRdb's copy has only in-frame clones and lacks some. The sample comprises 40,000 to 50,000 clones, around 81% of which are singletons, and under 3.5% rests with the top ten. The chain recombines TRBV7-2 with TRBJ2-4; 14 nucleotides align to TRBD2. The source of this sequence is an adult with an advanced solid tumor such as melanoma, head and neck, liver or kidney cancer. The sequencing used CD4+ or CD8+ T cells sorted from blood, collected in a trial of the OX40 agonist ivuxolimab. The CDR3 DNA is TGTGCCAGCAGCGGAGGACTAGCGGGAGGAGCCAAAAACATTCAGTACTTC. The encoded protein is CASSGGLAGGAKNIQYF.